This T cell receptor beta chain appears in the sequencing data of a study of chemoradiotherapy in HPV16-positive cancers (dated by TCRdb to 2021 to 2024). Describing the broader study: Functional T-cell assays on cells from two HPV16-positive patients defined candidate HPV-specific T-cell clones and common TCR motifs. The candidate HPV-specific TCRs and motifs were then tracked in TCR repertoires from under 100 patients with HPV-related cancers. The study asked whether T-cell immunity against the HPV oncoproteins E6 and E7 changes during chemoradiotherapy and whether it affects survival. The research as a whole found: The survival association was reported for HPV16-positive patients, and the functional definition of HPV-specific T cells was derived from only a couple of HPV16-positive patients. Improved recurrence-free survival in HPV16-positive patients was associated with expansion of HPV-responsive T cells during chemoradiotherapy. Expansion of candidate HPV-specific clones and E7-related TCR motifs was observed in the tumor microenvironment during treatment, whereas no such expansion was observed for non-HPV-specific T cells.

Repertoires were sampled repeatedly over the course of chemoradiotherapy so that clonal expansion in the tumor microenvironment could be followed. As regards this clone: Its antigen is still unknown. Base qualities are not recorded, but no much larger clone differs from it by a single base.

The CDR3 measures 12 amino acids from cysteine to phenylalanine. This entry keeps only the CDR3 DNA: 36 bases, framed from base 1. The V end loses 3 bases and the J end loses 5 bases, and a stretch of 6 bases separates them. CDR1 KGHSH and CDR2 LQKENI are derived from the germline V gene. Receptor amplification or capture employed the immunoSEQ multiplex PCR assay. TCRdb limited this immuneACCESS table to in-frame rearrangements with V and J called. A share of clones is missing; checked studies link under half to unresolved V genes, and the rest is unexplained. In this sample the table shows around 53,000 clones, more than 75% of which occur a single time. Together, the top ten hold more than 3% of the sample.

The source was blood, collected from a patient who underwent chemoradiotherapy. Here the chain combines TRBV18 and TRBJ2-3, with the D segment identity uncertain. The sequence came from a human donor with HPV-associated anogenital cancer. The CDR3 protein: CASSPTIDTQYF. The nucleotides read TGTGCCAGCTCACCCACGATAGATACGCAGTATTTT.